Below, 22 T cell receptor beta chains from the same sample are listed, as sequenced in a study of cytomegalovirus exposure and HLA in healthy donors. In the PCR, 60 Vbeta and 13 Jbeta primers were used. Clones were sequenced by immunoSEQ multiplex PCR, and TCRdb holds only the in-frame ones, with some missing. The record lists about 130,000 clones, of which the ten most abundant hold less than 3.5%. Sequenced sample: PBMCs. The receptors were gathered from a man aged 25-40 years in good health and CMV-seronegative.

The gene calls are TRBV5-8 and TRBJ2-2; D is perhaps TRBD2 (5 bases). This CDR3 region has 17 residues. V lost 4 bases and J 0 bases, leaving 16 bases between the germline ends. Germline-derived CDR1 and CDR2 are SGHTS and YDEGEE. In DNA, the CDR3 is TGTGCCAGCAGCCTAGGATGGACGGAGGCGAACACCGGGGAGCTGTTTTTT. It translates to CASSLGWTEANTGELFF.

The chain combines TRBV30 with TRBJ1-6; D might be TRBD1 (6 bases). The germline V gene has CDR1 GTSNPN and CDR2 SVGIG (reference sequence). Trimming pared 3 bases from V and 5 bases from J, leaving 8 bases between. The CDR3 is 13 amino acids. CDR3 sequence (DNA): TGTGCCTGGAGACAGGGCGATAATTCACCCCTCCACTTT. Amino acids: CAWRQGDNSPLHF.

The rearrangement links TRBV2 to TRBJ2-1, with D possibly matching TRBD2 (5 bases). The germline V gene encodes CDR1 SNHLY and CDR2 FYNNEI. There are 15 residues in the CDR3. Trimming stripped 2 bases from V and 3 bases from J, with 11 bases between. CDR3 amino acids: CASSEFASRYNEQFF. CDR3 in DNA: TGTGCCAGCAGTGAATTCGCTAGCCGCTACAATGAGCAGTTCTTC.

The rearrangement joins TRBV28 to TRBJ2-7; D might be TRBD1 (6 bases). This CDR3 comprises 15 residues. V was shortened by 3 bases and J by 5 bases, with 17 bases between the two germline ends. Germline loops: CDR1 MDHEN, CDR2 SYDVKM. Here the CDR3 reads CASSFLGTTLNEQYF. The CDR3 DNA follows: TGTGCCAGCAGTTTCCTCGGGACAACTCTCAACGAGCAGTACTTC.

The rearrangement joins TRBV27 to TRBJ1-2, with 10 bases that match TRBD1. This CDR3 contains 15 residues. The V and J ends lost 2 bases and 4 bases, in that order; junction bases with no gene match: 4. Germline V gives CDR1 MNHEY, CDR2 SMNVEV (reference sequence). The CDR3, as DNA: TGTGCCAGCAGTTTACGGGACAGGGGCTTCTATGGCTACACCTTC. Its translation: CASSLRDRGFYGYTF.

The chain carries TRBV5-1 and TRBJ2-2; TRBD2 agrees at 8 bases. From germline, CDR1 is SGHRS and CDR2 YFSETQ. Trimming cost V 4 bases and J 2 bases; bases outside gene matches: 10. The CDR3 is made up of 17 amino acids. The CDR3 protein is CASSGIHSGDNTGELFF. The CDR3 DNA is TGCGCCAGCAGCGGGATTCATAGCGGGGACAACACCGGGGAGCTGTTTTTT. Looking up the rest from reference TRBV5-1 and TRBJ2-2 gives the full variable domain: KAGVTQTPRYLIKTRGQQVTLSCSPISGHRSVSWYQQTPGQGLQFLFEYFSETQRNKGNFPGRFSGRQFSNSRSEMNVSTLELGDSALYLCASSGIHSGDNTGELFFGEGSRLTVL.

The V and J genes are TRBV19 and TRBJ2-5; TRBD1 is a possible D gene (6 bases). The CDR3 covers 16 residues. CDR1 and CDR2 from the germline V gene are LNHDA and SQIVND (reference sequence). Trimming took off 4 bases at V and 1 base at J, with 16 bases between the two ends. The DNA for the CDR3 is TGTGCCAGTAGTACAAGACAGGTAGAACGCCAAGAGACCCAGTACTTC. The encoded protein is CASSTRQVERQETQYF.

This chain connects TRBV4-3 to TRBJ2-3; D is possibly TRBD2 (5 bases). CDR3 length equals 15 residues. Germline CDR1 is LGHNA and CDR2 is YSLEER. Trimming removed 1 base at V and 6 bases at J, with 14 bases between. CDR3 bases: TGCGCCAGCAGCCAAGTACTAGTTCGTAGCGATACGCAGTATTTT. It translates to CASSQVLVRSDTQYF.

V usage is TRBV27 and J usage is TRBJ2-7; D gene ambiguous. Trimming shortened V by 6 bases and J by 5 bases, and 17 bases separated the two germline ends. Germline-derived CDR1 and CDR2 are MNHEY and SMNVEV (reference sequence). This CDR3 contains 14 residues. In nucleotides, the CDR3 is TGTGCCAGCAGCCTATTTTTTCTTATCCACGAGCAGTACTTC. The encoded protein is CASSLFFLIHEQYF.

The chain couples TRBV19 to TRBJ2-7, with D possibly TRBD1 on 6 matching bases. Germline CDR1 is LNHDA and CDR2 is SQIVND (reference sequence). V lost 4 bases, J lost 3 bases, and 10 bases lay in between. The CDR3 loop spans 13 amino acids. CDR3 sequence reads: CASSKDSDYEQYF. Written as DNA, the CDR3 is TGTGCCAGTAGTAAGGACAGTGACTACGAGCAGTACTTC.

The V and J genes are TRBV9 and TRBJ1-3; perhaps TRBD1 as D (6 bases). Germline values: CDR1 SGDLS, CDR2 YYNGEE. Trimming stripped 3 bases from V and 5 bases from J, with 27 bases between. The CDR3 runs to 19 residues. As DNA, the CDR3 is TGTGCCAGCAGCGCCTTCACCGGGACATCCTTGGGGATAAGAAACACCATATATTTT. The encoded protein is CASSAFTGTSLGIRNTIYF.

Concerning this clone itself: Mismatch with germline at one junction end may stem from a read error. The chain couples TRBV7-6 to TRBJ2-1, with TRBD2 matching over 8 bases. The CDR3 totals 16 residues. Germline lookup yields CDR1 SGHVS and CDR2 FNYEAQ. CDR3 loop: CASTRPGAGGYSEQFF. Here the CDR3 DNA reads TGTGCCAGCACCCGACCGGGGGCGGGGGGCTACAGTGAGCAGTTCTTC. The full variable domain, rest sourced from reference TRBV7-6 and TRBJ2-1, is GAGVSQSPRYKVTKRGQDVALRCDPISGHVSLYWYRQALGQGPEFLTYFNYEAQQDKSGLPNDRFSAERPEGSISTLTIQRTEQRDSAMYRCASTRPGAGGYSEQFFGPGTRLTVL.

The CDR3 DNA sequence: TGTGCCAGCAGTCGAAAAGCGGGAGAGTCCTACAATGAGCAGTTCTTC. Translating gives CASSRKAGESYNEQFF. The chain has TRBV9 and TRBJ2-1; 8 bases match TRBD2. V trimming: 5 bases; J trimming: 1 base; junction bases outside the gene matches: 8. Germline lookup yields CDR1 SGDLS and CDR2 YYNGEE. There are 16 residues in the CDR3.

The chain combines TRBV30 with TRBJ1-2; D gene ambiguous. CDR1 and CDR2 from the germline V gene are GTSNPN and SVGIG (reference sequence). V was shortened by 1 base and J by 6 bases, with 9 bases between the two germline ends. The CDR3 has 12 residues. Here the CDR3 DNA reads TGTGCCTGGAGTGGAGGGAAGAATGGCTACACCTTC. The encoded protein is CAWSGGKNGYTF.

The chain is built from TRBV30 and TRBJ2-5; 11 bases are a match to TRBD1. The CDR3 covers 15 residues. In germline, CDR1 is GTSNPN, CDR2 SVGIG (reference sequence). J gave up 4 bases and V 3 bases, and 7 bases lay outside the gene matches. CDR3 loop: CAWSPGTGGPETQYF. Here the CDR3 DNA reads TGTGCCTGGAGCCCCGGGACAGGGGGACCAGAGACCCAGTACTTC. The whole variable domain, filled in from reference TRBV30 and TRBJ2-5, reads SQTIHQWPATLVQPVGSPLSLECTVEGTSNPNLYWYRQAAGRGLQLLFYSVGIGQISSEVPQNLSASRPQDRQFILSSKKLLLSDSGFYLCAWSPGTGGPETQYFGPGTRLLVL.

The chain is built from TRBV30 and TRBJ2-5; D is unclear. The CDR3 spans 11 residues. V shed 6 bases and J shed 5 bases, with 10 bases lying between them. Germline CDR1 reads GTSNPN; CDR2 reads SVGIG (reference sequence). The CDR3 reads CACHRRETQYF. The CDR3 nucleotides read TGTGCCTGTCACAGACGGGAGACCCAGTACTTC.

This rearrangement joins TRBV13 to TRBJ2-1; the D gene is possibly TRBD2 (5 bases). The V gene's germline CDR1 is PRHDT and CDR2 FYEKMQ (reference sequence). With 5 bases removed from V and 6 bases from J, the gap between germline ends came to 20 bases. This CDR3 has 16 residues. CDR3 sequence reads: CASSGPPEGDGNEQFF. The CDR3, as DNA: TGTGCCAGCAGCGGCCCGCCTGAGGGCGACGGCAATGAGCAGTTCTTC.

CDR3 in DNA: TGTGCCAGCAGACAGGGGGCGGGAATCACTGAAGCTTTCTTT. Amino acid sequence: CASRQGAGITEAFF. The genes are TRBV2 and TRBJ1-1; 9 bases agree with TRBD1. The V segment lost 6 bases and the J segment 4 bases; nucleotides outside the gene matches: 6. From germline, CDR1 is SNHLY and CDR2 FYNNEI. The CDR3 length is 14 residues. The full variable domain, completed using reference TRBV2 and TRBJ1-1, is EPEVTQTPSHQVTQMGQEVILRCVPISNHLYFYWYRQILGQKVEFLVSFYNNEISEKSEIFDDQFSVERPDGSNFTLKIRSTKLEDSAMYFCASRQGAGITEAFFGQGTRLTVV.

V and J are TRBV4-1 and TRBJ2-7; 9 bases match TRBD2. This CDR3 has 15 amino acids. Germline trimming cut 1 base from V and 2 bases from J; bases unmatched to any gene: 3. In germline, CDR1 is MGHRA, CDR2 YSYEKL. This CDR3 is CASSQASGTAYEQYF. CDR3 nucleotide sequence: TGCGCCAGCAGCCAAGCTAGCGGGACTGCCTACGAGCAGTACTTC.

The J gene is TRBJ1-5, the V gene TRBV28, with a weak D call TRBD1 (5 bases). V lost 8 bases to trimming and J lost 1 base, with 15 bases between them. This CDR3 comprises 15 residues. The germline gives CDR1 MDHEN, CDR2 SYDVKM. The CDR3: CASYPQGLSNQPQHF. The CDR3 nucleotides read TGTGCCAGCTATCCCCAGGGTTTAAGCAATCAGCCCCAGCATTTT.

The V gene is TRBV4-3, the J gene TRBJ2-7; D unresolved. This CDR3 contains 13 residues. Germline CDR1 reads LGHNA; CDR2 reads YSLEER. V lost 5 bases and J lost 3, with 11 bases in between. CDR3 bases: TGCGCCAGCAGCGCTAGGCCCGGCTACGAGCAGTACTTC. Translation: CASSARPGYEQYF.

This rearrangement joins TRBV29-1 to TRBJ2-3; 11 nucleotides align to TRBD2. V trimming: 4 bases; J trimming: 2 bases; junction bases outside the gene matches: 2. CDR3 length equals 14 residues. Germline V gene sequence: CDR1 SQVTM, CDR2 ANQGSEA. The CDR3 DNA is TGCAGCGTTGTAGCGGGAGGGCCCACAGATACGCAGTATTTT. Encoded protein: CSVVAGGPTDTQYF.